One sample yielded the 8 T cell receptor beta chains listed below, sequenced in a study of blood T cell repertoires in COVID-19. The method was immunoSEQ multiplex PCR; TCRdb's version includes in-frame clones alone and lacks a portion of them. Seen here are 13,000 to 15,000 clones, roughly nine tenths observed once, and the top ten hold approximately 2.9%. The sample was peripheral blood. These TCRs come from a human donor in a cohort sampled during active COVID-19.

V usage is TRBV5-5 and J usage is TRBJ1-1, with no clear D. CDR1 and CDR2 from the germline V gene are SGHKS and YYEKEE (reference sequence). V was shortened by 4 bases and J by 0 bases, with 13 bases between the two germline ends. This CDR3 is 15 amino acids long. CDR3 sequence: CASSVSIGMNTEAFF. CDR3 nucleotide sequence: TGTGCCAGCAGCGTGAGTATCGGTATGAACACTGAAGCTTTCTTT.

The DNA for the CDR3 is TGTGCCAGCAGCTTAGCGGGGGCCGGCTACGAGCAGTACTTC. It translates to CASSLAGAGYEQYF. This chain connects TRBV11-1 to TRBJ2-7; D may be TRBD1 (6 bases). Trimming pared 0 bases from V and 3 bases from J, leaving 9 bases between. CDR1 is SGHAT, CDR2 FQDESV, per germline (reference sequence). The CDR3 contains 14 residues.

This clone has only a few counts. The chain employs TRBV10-3 and TRBJ2-7; D might be TRBD1 (5 bases). The CDR3 has 13 amino acids. V lost 4 bases and J lost 2, with 9 bases in between. Germline assignment: CDR1 ENHRY and CDR2 SYGVKD. The CDR3 DNA sequence: TGTGCCATCAGTGTAGACAGTACCTACGAGCAGTACTTC. This encodes CAISVDSTYEQYF.

Only a few counts were recorded for this clone. The rearrangement links TRBV5-5 to TRBJ2-7, with D possibly TRBD2 on 6 matching bases. The germline gives CDR1 SGHKS, CDR2 YYEKEE (reference sequence). The germline V and J ends were trimmed by 0 bases and 5 bases, with 12 bases remaining between them. This CDR3 has 14 amino acids. Here the CDR3 DNA reads TGTGCCAGCAGCTTGGTTGGGAGGTCAAACGAGCAGTACTTC. This sequence encodes CASSLVGRSNEQYF. The full variable domain, its missing parts supplied by reference TRBV5-5 and TRBJ2-7, is DAGVTQSPTHLIKTRGQQVTLRCSPISGHKSVSWYQQVLGQGPQFIFQYYEKEERGRGNFPDRFSARQFPNYSSELNVNALLLGDSALYLCASSLVGRSNEQYFGPGTRLTVT.

The rearrangement links TRBV5-1 to TRBJ2-1, with 13 bases fitting TRBD2. The CDR3 is 15 amino acids. The V and J ends lost 3 bases and 9 bases, in that order; junction bases with no gene match: 6. Germline V lookup: CDR1 SGHRS, CDR2 YFSETQ. For the CDR3, the DNA is TGCGCCAGCAGCTCGGGACTAGCGGGACCTTTTGAGCAGTTCTTC. Its protein is CASSSGLAGPFEQFF.

This sequence joins TRBV6-5 and TRBJ1-1, with D maybe TRBD1 (6 bases). Per germline, CDR1 MNHEY and CDR2 SVGAGI. V was shortened by 2 bases and J by 11 bases, with 18 bases between the two germline ends. CDR3 length: 14 amino acids. The CDR3 spells CASSYRKDSIGAFF. Written as DNA, the CDR3 is TGTGCCAGCAGTTACCGCAAGGACAGTATCGGGGCTTTCTTT.

This clone appeared a few times. The chain uses TRBV2 and TRBJ1-5; 8 nucleotides agree with TRBD1. V shed 6 bases, J shed 2 bases, and the junction held 6 bases outside the gene matches. The CDR3 contains 15 residues. CDR1 and CDR2 from the germline V gene are SNHLY and FYNNEI. The CDR3 loop reads CASRDRVAGNQPQHF. In DNA, the CDR3 is TGTGCCAGCAGGGACAGGGTCGCGGGCAATCAGCCCCAGCATTTT.

J is TRBJ2-7 and V is TRBV29-1, with TRBD2 matching 9 bases. Per the germline V gene, CDR1 is SQVTM and CDR2 is ANQGSEA. The CDR3 extends over 13 amino acids. V lost 4 bases, J lost 3 bases, and 4 bases stayed unmatched. The CDR3 loop is CSVGSSGVYEQYF. The CDR3 bases are TGCAGCGTTGGATCTAGCGGGGTCTACGAGCAGTACTTC.